A selection of T cell receptor beta chains follows, all from one sample in a study of Tregs in tolerant kidney transplant recipients. Clones were read by immunoSEQ multiplex PCR, and TCRdb kept only the in-frame ones, dropping some. The data show tens of thousands of clones, roughly nine tenths seen once. The input for sequencing was CD4+ T cells from blood, taken before the transplant. The origin of the receptors is a human donor who received a combined kidney and bone marrow transplant. CDR3s leave out the opening cysteine and the closing phenylalanine or tryptophan.

>TRBJ1-2|TRBV28
ASSFGQGNYGYT
>TRBJ2-3|TRBV6-6
ASSTSGQYTDTQY
>TRBJ2-7|TRBV18
ASSPADQGYEQY
>TRBJ1-2|TRBV7-3
ASSPGQGSNYGYT
>TRBJ1-5|TRBV30
AWSRGEEGNQPQH
>TRBJ2-7|TRBV18
ASSPPIENYEQY
>TRBJ1-2|TRBV5-6
ASSPDPTGNYGYT
>TRBJ2-5|TRBV29-1
SVVGTGTQETQY
>TRBJ2-7|TRBV6-5
ASRGTGSSYEQY
>TRBJ2-3|TRBV5-8
ASSLMSADTQY
>TRBJ2-1|TRBV2
ASSDQGYSYNEQF
>TRBJ2-3|TRBV6-6
ASSFPATGTDTQY
>TRBJ2-1|TRBV5-6
ASSLGGAGAEQF
>TRBJ2-1|TRBV15
ATSRAGGPGNEQF
>TRBJ2-5|TRBV27
ASSLQGPQETQY
>TRBJ2-2|TRBV7-3
ASSPRSGLRAGELF
>TRBJ2-5|TRBV11-2
ASSFSTGSIRETQY
>TRBJ2-7|TRBV9
ASSGGGEQY
>TRBJ2-7|TRBV6-4
ASSDSRTSGSYEQY
>TRBJ2-7|TRBV27
ASGGGGIYEQY
>TRBJ2-5|TRBV9
ASSPRTGGGETQY
>TRBJ1-5|TRBV6-1
ASSEPGRVQPQH
>TRBJ2-1|TRBV19
ASSSPQLTNNEQF
>TRBJ1-3|TRBV5-1
ASSSGSPSSGNTIY
>TRBJ2-1|TRBV2
ASSEKWRDPYNEQF
>TRBJ1-1|TRBV5-1
ASSWTGQGGMNTEAF
>TRBJ2-3|TRBV19
ASSPGQAAISTDTQY
>TRBJ2-2|TRBV5-1
ASSSGQGAPGELF
>TRBJ2-2|TRBV5-1
ASSYGGAGELF
>TRBJ1-1|TRBV29-1
SVDRSMNTEAF
>TRBJ2-1|TRBV4-3
ASSPGTSSYNEQF
>TRBJ1-1|TRBV7-3
ASSSVPRGGLFQRAF
>TRBJ1-1|TRBV12-5
ASGSSTGGFGTEAF
>TRBJ2-3|TRBV7-3
ASSPQGTEDTQY
>TRBJ2-5|TRBV5-1
ASSIGATSGILETQY
>TRBJ1-1|TRBV28
ASSLGSQSGNTEAF
>TRBJ2-1|TRBV7-2
ASSSRQGAGEQF